This TCR beta chain derives from a study of cytomegalovirus exposure and HLA in healthy donors. There are 15 residues in the CDR3. V was clipped by 5 bases and J by 2 bases, with 13 bases between them. Germline CDR1 is SGHVS and CDR2 is FQNEAQ. Worth noting for this clone: Its antigen is unknown.

Clones were sequenced by immunoSEQ multiplex PCR, and TCRdb holds only the in-frame ones, with some missing. The top ten hold about a tenth of the sample, which has 150,000 to 200,000 clones, approximately 81% seen once. Whole-study results and caveats: Overall, approximately 180 TCR beta chains were annotated as cytomegalovirus-associated.

The sequence came from a man younger than 40 in good health and CMV-seropositive. The sample taken for sequencing was PBMCs. The rearrangement joins TRBV7-8 to TRBJ2-1; D possibly corresponds to TRBD2 (5 bases). The CDR3 region is CASSLAAAPYNEQFF. The DNA of the CDR3 is TGTGCCAGCAGCCTCGCAGCGGCTCCCTACAATGAGCAGTTCTTC.